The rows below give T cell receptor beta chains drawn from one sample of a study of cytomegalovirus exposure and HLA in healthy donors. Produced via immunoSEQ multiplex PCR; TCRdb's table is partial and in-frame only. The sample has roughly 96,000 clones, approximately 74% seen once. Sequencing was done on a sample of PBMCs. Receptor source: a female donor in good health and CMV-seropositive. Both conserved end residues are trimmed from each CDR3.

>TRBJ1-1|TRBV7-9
ASSLAEIPAF
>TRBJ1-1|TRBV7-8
ASSPLREAF
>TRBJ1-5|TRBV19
ASPGGAQPQH
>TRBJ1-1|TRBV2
ASSGGSVTEAF
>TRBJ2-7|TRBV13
ASSLGQFLAYEQY
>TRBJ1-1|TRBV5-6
ASRDRQENTEAF
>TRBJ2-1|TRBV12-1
ASSFPQGSYNEQF
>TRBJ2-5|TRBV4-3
ASSQDWGTGGETQY
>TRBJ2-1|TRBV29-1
SVNGLAGNEQF
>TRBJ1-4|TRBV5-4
ASSSGASTNEKLF
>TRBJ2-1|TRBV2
ASIVGQANEQF
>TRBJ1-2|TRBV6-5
ASSYFDRTGYT
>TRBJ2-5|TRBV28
ASSTSTGGEETQY
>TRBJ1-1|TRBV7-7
ASSPMGHMNTEAF
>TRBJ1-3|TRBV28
ASSPGGGRTRNTIY
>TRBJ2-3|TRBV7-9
ASRALQGQDTDTQY
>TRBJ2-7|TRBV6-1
ASSDNRRGERSYEQY
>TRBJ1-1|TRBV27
ASSLSGQNTEAF
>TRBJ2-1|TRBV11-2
ASSFLRVGYNEQF
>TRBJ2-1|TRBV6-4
ASSESGNNEQF
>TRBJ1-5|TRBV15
ATSRVLADQGPQH
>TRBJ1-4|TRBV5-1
ASSADSRRSNEKLF
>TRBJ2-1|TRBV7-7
ASSRTSTGNEQF
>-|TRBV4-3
ASSQDLAGGQETQY
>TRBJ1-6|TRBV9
ASSGPDTGYRPLH
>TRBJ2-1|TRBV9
ASSYTEAAYNEQF
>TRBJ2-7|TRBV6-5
ASTRAHGGGEQY
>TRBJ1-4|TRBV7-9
ASSSGGWGTNEKLF
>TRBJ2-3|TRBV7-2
ASSSVEKGNTQY
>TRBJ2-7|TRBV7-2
ASSREGGFDEQY
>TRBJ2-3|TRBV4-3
ASSQDILVASGVRADTQY
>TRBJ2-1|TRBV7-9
ASSLPFLREQF
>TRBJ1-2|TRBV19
ASSNRGADGYT
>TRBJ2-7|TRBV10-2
ASSEPWRAEEQY
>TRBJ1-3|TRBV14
ASSLIWSSSGNTIY
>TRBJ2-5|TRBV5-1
ASSPGLAEETQY
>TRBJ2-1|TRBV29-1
SVADSYNEQF
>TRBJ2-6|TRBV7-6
ASSRNSPGANVLT
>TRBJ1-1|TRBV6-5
ASRGYSNTEAF
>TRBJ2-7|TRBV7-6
ASSLRGGQGDDEQY
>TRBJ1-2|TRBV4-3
ASSQEIGAYGYT
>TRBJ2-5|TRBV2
ASSPQQAWGETQY
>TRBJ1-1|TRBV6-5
ASILDRGSSEAF